Below, 13 T cell receptor beta chains from the same sample are listed, as sequenced in a study of T cell repertoires in cytomegalovirus infection. Their target antigens are unknown. Each CDR3 protein gets one entry after TCRdb re-called the reads with MiXCR. The data show approximately 910,000 distinct CDR3 sequences, with roughly 30% seen just once and roughly 12% held by the top ten. The source was cultured CD8+ T cells from PBMCs, collected from culture after CMV antigen stimulation. These receptors originate from a human donor in good health (CMV status not recorded). Some clones in this sample may be carry-over from other donors' samples.

The chain joins TRBV6-6 to TRBJ2-5; D is perhaps TRBD2 (6 bases). V was pared by 8 bases and J by 2 bases, with 12 bases between. The germline CDR1 and CDR2 sequences are MNHNY and SVGAGI (reference sequence). This CDR3 is built from 13 residues. Written as DNA, the CDR3 is TGTGCCAGCTGCGGGAATCTGCAAGAGACCCAGTACTTC. Translation gives CASCGNLQETQYF.

This clonotype was seen more than once but under ten times. This chain uses TRBV7-9 with TRBJ1-4; D unresolved. The V end lost 7 bases, the J end lost 4 bases, and 10 bases lay between the germline ends. From germline, CDR1 is SEHNR and CDR2 FQNEAQ (reference sequence). CDR3 length: 13 residues. The CDR3 spells CASKTAYNEKLFF. The CDR3, as DNA: TGTGCCAGCAAGACCGCCTATAATGAAAAACTGTTTTTT.

The rearrangement uses TRBV20-1 and TRBJ2-1; 8 bases agree with TRBD2. Germline V lookup: CDR1 DFQATT, CDR2 SNEGSKA (reference sequence). J lost 6 bases, V lost 6 bases, and 1 base had no gene match. This CDR3 has 11 residues. Written as DNA, the CDR3 is TGCAGTGCCGGGGGGGTCAATGAGCAGTTCTTC. This sequence encodes CSAGGVNEQFF.

CDR3 sequence: CASSLLSGGSSMNTEAFF. The CDR3 DNA reads TGTGCCAGCAGTTTATTGAGTGGGGGGTCTTCGATGAACACTGAAGCTTTCTTT. The chain couples TRBV27 to TRBJ1-1, with D perhaps TRBD1 (5 bases). There are 18 residues in the CDR3. Germline V gene lookup returns CDR1 MNHEY and CDR2 SMNVEV (reference sequence). V gave up 1 base and J gave up 0 bases, with 18 bases separating them.

The V call is TRBV20-1, the J call TRBJ1-1; no reliable D call. The germline CDR1 and CDR2 sequences are DFQATT and SNEGSKA (reference sequence). The germline V and J ends were trimmed by 5 bases and 5 bases, with 15 bases remaining between them. The CDR3 runs 13 residues. CDR3 residues: CSALDGDGTEAFF. The CDR3 DNA sequence: TGCAGTGCTCTGGACGGGGATGGGACTGAAGCTTTCTTT.

This clonotype showed up just a few times. The chain is built from TRBV7-9 and TRBJ2-7, with D perhaps given as TRBD1 or TRBD2 (5 bases each). V was cut by 4 bases and J by 0 bases, with 13 bases left in between. Germline CDR1 reads SEHNR; CDR2 reads FQNEAQ (reference sequence). This CDR3 is built from 15 residues. The CDR3 coding sequence is TGTGCCAGCAGCTCGACGGGGCAGAGCTCCTACGAGCAGTACTTC. Protein: CASSSTGQSSYEQYF.

This clonotype turned up a few times. The V call is TRBV19, the J call TRBJ1-5; D is unresolved. The CDR3 has 15 amino acids. Germline loops: CDR1 LNHDA, CDR2 SQIVND (reference sequence). Trimming stripped 4 bases from V and 2 bases from J, with 12 bases between. For the CDR3, the DNA is TGTGCCAGTAGTAAAGGAAATTCGGGCAATCAGCCCCAGCATTTT. Protein sequence: CASSKGNSGNQPQHF.

Worth noting for this clonotype: The junction departs from germline at one end; a sequencing error may be responsible. The V and J genes are TRBV27 and TRBJ1-2, with D perhaps TRBD1 (5 bases). The CDR3 runs 15 residues. Germline V gene lookup returns CDR1 MNHEY and CDR2 SMNVEV (reference sequence). CDR3 bases: TGTGCCAGCAGTTTCTCGAGGGGAGTGGACTATGGCTACCCCTTC. Amino acid sequence: CASSFSRGVDYGYPF.

This clonotype turned up a few times. V usage is TRBV14 and J usage is TRBJ2-3, with D unclear. The V end lost 4 bases, the J end lost 0 bases, and 17 bases lay between the germline ends. CDR3 length: 17 amino acids. Germline V CDR1 and CDR2: SGHDN, FVKESK. This chain's CDR3 is CASSLATVRLSTDTQYF. The CDR3 DNA reads as TGTGCCAGCAGCCTAGCCACCGTGAGGCTTAGCACAGATACGCAGTATTTT. Complete variable domain (other parts from reference TRBV14 and TRBJ2-3): EAGVTQFPSHSVIEKGQTVTLRCDPISGHDNLYWYRRVMGKEIKFLLHFVKESKQDESGMPNNRFLAERTGGTYSTLKVQPAELEDSGVYFCASSLATVRLSTDTQYFGPGTRLTVL.

This clonotype was found many times. The CDR3 is CASAGIRQGQRGDSYNEQFF. The DNA for the CDR3 is TGTGCCAGCGCAGGAATTAGACAGGGCCAGCGGGGGGACTCCTACAATGAGCAGTTCTTC. The chain joins TRBV7-9 to TRBJ2-1, with TRBD2 matching 9 bases. The germline gives CDR1 SEHNR, CDR2 FQNEAQ (reference sequence). V shed 8 bases and J 0 bases; nucleotides not matched to a gene: 20. The CDR3 is made up of 20 amino acids.

In this sample, this clonotype turned up once. The chain couples TRBV4-1 to TRBJ1-6; no clear D. Germline V gene sequence: CDR1 MGHRA, CDR2 YSYEKL. V dropped 1 base and J dropped 12 bases, with 13 bases sitting between them. The CDR3 extends over 14 amino acids. The CDR3 DNA reads as TGCGCCAGCAGCCAAGTACGCCAAACGGGACCCCTCCACTTT. Translation gives CASSQVRQTGPLHF.

This clonotype showed up just a few times. The rearrangement links TRBV19 to TRBJ1-1, with TRBD1 matching 7 bases. Trimming at V came to 6 bases and at J to 1 base, leaving 5 bases not matched to a gene. The germline gives CDR1 LNHDA, CDR2 SQIVND (reference sequence). The CDR3 extends over 14 amino acids. CDR3 residues: CASRIRQGNTEAFF. In nucleotides, the CDR3 is TGTGCCAGTAGGATAAGACAGGGGAACACTGAAGCTTTCTTT.

This clonotype showed up many times. The chain has TRBV12-3 or TRBV12-4 and TRBJ2-1, with D possibly being TRBD1 or TRBD2 (5 bases each). This CDR3 comprises 17 residues. Trimming removed 6 bases at V and 0 bases at J, with 18 bases between. The CDR3: CASSLYLGPNSYNEQFF. In DNA form, the CDR3 reads TGTGCCAGCAGCCTATACTTGGGACCGAACTCCTACAATGAGCAGTTCTTC.